Shown below are 14 T cell receptor beta chains from a single sample sequenced in a study of identical twins. TCRdb analysed the 5' RACE reads with MiXCR anew, one entry per CDR3 protein. The sample yields approximately 670,000 distinct CDR3 sequences, roughly 6.2% seen once. The sequenced sample was naive T cells sorted from blood. The receptor set was obtained from a man between 18 and 35 years old in good health.

This chain connects TRBV27 to TRBJ2-7; unclear D gene. The CDR3 contains 15 residues. The V gene lost 4 bases and the J gene lost 3 bases, with 16 bases spanning the gap. Germline CDR1 is MNHEY and CDR2 is SMNVEV (reference sequence). CDR3 in amino acids: CASSSQTSMNYEQYF. CDR3 sequence (DNA): TGTGCCAGCAGTTCTCAGACCAGTATGAACTACGAGCAGTACTTC.

This rearrangement joins TRBV6-1 to TRBJ2-7, with 7 bases identical to TRBD1. The CDR3 consists of 14 residues. CDR1 is MNHNS, CDR2 SASEGT, per germline. J was trimmed by 5 bases and V by 5 bases; bases with no gene match: 9. In DNA form, the CDR3 reads TGTGCCAGCAGTCCCGGGACAGACTTGGACGAGCAGTACTTC. Translated, it gives CASSPGTDLDEQYF.

J is TRBJ2-1 and V is TRBV11-2; 8 bases match TRBD2. Germline assignment: CDR1 SGHAT and CDR2 FQNNGV. V lost 5 bases, J lost 5 bases, and 11 bases stayed unmatched. This CDR3 spans 16 amino acids. As DNA, the CDR3 is TGTGCCAGCAGCCCTCCAGCGGGAGTTCCTAACAATGAGCAGTTCTTC. It translates to CASSPPAGVPNNEQFF.

This clonotype appeared a few times. The CDR3: CAWIRRDRTYNEQFF. For the CDR3, the DNA is TGTGCCTGGATTCGCCGGGACCGAACCTACAATGAGCAGTTCTTC. This chain connects TRBV30 to TRBJ2-1, with D perhaps being TRBD1 or TRBD2 (5 bases each). This CDR3 comprises 15 residues. The germline CDR1 and CDR2 sequences are GTSNPN and SVGIG (reference sequence). Trimming removed 4 bases at V and 2 bases at J, with 15 bases between.

The V call is TRBV5-4, the J call TRBJ2-3; the D gene is possibly TRBD2 (6 bases). The V gene's germline CDR1 is SGHNT and CDR2 YYREEE (reference sequence). This CDR3 comprises 14 residues. Between the trimmed V and J ends, which lost 0 bases and 6 bases, there was a span of 11 bases. CDR3 bases: TGTGCCAGCAGCTTGGATAGACGGGAGGATACGCAGTATTTT. This sequence encodes CASSLDRREDTQYF.

This clonotype appeared a few times. The chain links TRBV29-1 to TRBJ1-3; D call uncertain. Germline V gene data show CDR1 as SQVTM and CDR2 as ANQGSEA. The CDR3 is 14 amino acids. Trimming took 3 bases from V and 0 from J, leaving 9 bases between them. The CDR3 DNA follows: TGCAGCGTTGATCAATCCGGCTCTGGAAACACCATATATTTT. Its protein is CSVDQSGSGNTIYF.

The chain combines TRBV2 with TRBJ2-1, with 10 bases matching TRBD1. V lost 7 bases and J lost 7; bases outside the gene matches: 4. The CDR3 consists of 13 residues. The V gene's germline CDR1 is SNHLY and CDR2 FYNNEI. The CDR3 DNA reads as TGTGCCAGCATAAGGGACAGGGGAAATGAGCAGTTCTTC. Its protein product is CASIRDRGNEQFF. The full variable domain, completed using reference TRBV2 and TRBJ2-1, is EPEVTQTPSHQVTQMGQEVILRCVPISNHLYFYWYRQILGQKVEFLVSFYNNEISEKSEIFDDQFSVERPDGSNFTLKIRSTKLEDSAMYFCASIRDRGNEQFFGPGTRLTVL.

This clonotype occurred a few times. V usage is TRBV10-3 and J usage is TRBJ1-5; 9 nucleotides agree with TRBD1. The V and J ends lost 0 bases and 4 bases, in that order; junction bases with no gene match: 4. The CDR3 has 16 amino acids. The germline CDR1 and CDR2 sequences are ENHRY and SYGVKD. CDR3 DNA: TGTGCCATCAGTGAGTCCCCCGGGACAGGGAATCAGCCCCAGCATTTT. Amino acid sequence: CAISESPGTGNQPQHF.

This clonotype occurred many times. The chain couples TRBV5-1 to TRBJ2-1; D not resolved. CDR3 size: 13 residues. Per the germline V gene, CDR1 is SGHRS and CDR2 is YFSETQ. Trimming stripped 4 bases from V and 3 bases from J, with 8 bases between. The CDR3 sequence is CASSPDNYNEQFF. The CDR3 DNA reads as TGCGCCAGCAGCCCAGACAACTACAATGAGCAGTTCTTC.

In this sample, this clonotype turned up a few times. A much larger clone sits a single nucleotide away, making a read error possible. The V call is TRBV28, the J call TRBJ2-4; 7 bases fit TRBD2. V lost 4 bases and J lost 3; bases outside the gene matches: 3. The CDR3 contains 14 residues. Germline V gene lookup returns CDR1 MDHEN and CDR2 SYDVKM. CDR3 residues: CASSSGLDKNIQYF. The CDR3 DNA reads TGTGCCAGCAGTTCCGGACTAGACAAAAACATTCAGTACTTC.

This clonotype has at least ten counts. V gene TRBV5-6 combines with J gene TRBJ2-3; TRBD1 aligns across 10 bases. CDR3 length equals 16 residues. Germline values: CDR1 SGHDT, CDR2 YYEEEE. V gave up 4 bases and J gave up 4 bases; unmatched junction bases: 9. The CDR3 DNA reads as TGTGCCAGCAGCATCCGGGACAGGGGATACGCAGATACGCAGTATTTT. Its translation is CASSIRDRGYADTQYF. The whole variable domain, remainder taken from reference TRBV5-6 and TRBJ2-3, is DAGVTQSPTHLIKTRGQQVTLRCSPKSGHDTVSWYQQALGQGPQFIFQYYEEEERQRGNFPDRFSGHQFPNYSSELNVNALLLGDSALYLCASSIRDRGYADTQYFGPGTRLTVL.

The chain recombines TRBV6-1 with TRBJ2-7; no reliable D call. Trimming took 0 bases from V and 0 from J, leaving 15 bases between them. CDR1 and CDR2 from the germline V gene are MNHNS and SASEGT. There are 17 residues in the CDR3. This chain's CDR3 is CASSEAWGGLSSYEQYV. The CDR3 DNA sequence: TGTGCCAGCAGTGAAGCGTGGGGTGGGCTTAGCTCCTACGAGCAGTACGTC.

This clonotype showed up many times. This sequence joins TRBV24-1 and TRBJ2-2; TRBD2 aligns across 13 bases. The V segment lost 5 bases and the J segment 5 bases; nucleotides outside the gene matches: 7. CDR1 and CDR2 (germline): KGHDR, SFDVKD. The CDR3 spans 17 residues. The CDR3 here is CATSAPAGLAGTGELFF. The CDR3 region has the DNA TGTGCCACCAGTGCCCCTGCGGGACTAGCGGGAACCGGGGAGCTGTTTTTT.

This clonotype came up a few times. The chain combines TRBV7-9 with TRBJ2-1, with 9 bases aligning to TRBD1. The CDR3 loop spans 14 amino acids. V trimming: 6 bases; J trimming: 8 bases; junction bases outside the gene matches: 8. CDR1 SEHNR and CDR2 FQNEAQ come from the germline V gene (reference sequence). Written as DNA, the CDR3 is TGTGCCAGCAGTCGACAGGGGGGGAGGTATGAGCAGTTCTTC. This gives the protein CASSRQGGRYEQFF. Variable domain in full (rest from reference TRBV7-9 and TRBJ2-1): DTGVSQNPRHKITKRGQNVTFRCDPISEHNRLYWYRQTLGQGPEFLTYFQNEAQLEKSRLLSDRFSAERPKGSFSTLEIQRTEQGDSAMYLCASSRQGGRYEQFFGPGTRLTVL.